These 30 T cell receptor beta chains share one sample of origin, sequenced in a study of CDR3 diversity in severe acne. TCRdb reanalysed the PCR reads using MiXCR and keeps one entry per CDR3 protein. The sample includes fewer than 90,000 distinct CDR3 sequences, under 60% of them seen just once. The sequencing sample was made of blood. The receptors come from a male donor in good health, without acne.

Judged by abundance, this clonotype is medium-sized. The rearrangement links TRBV20-1 to TRBJ2-3; TRBD2 agrees at 7 bases. The V gene's germline CDR1 is DFQATT and CDR2 SNEGSKA (reference sequence). V trimming: 0 bases; J trimming: 2 bases; junction bases outside the gene matches: 2. The CDR3 sequence is 14 residues long. CDR3 region: CSARDGRITDTQYF. For the CDR3, the DNA is TGCAGTGCTAGAGACGGGAGGATCACAGATACGCAGTATTTT.

This clonotype came up once. Germline is not matched at one junction end, which may reflect a read error. This chain uses TRBV7-9 with TRBJ2-7; a possible D gene is TRBD1 (6 bases). The CDR3 sequence is 13 residues long. Germline V gives CDR1 SEHNR, CDR2 FQNEAQ (reference sequence). The CDR3, as DNA: TGTGCCGGCAGTCGGGACAACACCTACGGGCAGTACTTC. Translation gives CAGSRDNTYGQYF.

This clonotype was counted at least ten times. The gene calls are TRBV20-1 and TRBJ2-6, with D perhaps matching TRBD1 or TRBD2 (6 bases each). Germline CDR1 and CDR2: DFQATT and SNEGSKA (reference sequence). With 3 bases removed from V and 0 bases from J, the gap between germline ends came to 12 bases. The CDR3 contains 16 residues. CDR3 residues: CSASRGAGSGANVLTF. CDR3 sequence (DNA): TGCAGTGCTAGTAGGGGGGCCGGCTCTGGGGCCAACGTCCTGACTTTC.

The gene calls are TRBV2 and TRBJ1-1; TRBD1 might be the D (5 bases). V was pared by 6 bases and J by 2 bases, with 16 bases between. The CDR3 consists of 15 residues. Germline-derived CDR1 and CDR2 are SNHLY and FYNNEI. CDR3 in DNA: TGTGCCAGCAGGTTACCGGGACGGAGAAACACTGAAGCTTTCTTT. Translating it yields CASRLPGRRNTEAFF.

In its sample, this clonotype was seen a few times. The chain carries TRBV7-9 and TRBJ2-3, with 9 positions matching TRBD2. This CDR3 has 16 residues. V lost 5 bases to trimming and J lost 5 bases; unmatched junction nucleotides: 11. In germline, CDR1 is SEHNR, CDR2 FQNEAQ (reference sequence). DNA of the CDR3: TGTGCCAGCAGCCAATCGGGCGGGAGGGGGGGAGATACGCAGTATTTT. Amino acid sequence: CASSQSGGRGGDTQYF.

The rearrangement uses TRBV20-1 and TRBJ2-1; 8 positions match TRBD2. Germline assignment: CDR1 DFQATT and CDR2 SNEGSKA (reference sequence). This CDR3 has 15 residues. Trimming cost V 5 bases and J 4 bases; bases outside gene matches: 10. CDR3 in DNA: TGCAGTGCTTCAGAGATTAGCGGGATTTACAATGAGCAGTTCTTC. Residues: CSASEISGIYNEQFF.

The J gene is TRBJ2-7, the V gene TRBV7-2; 12 bases match TRBD2. V shed 0 bases and J 2 bases; nucleotides not matched to a gene: 5. Germline CDR1 SGHTA, CDR2 FQGNSA. This CDR3 has 17 amino acids. The CDR3 DNA reads as TGTGCCAGCAGCTTAGCGAGCGGACTAGCGGGAACCTACGAGCAGTACTTC. This translates into CASSLASGLAGTYEQYF.

This clonotype was observed a few times. The rearrangement uses TRBV15 and TRBJ1-1; D may be TRBD1 (6 bases). Germline loops: CDR1 LNHNV, CDR2 YYDKDF (reference sequence). The V gene lost 6 bases and the J gene lost 0 bases, with 11 bases spanning the gap. The CDR3 covers 14 residues. The CDR3 bases are TGTGCCACCAGTTTAGGGGGGATGAACACTGAAGCTTTCTTT. Protein sequence: CATSLGGMNTEAFF.

This sequence joins TRBV29-1 and TRBJ2-7, with D perhaps matching TRBD2 (5 bases). Germline V CDR1 and CDR2: SQVTM, ANQGSEA. Trimming took off 4 bases at V and 1 base at J, with 14 bases between the two ends. This CDR3 comprises 14 residues. The CDR3 reads CSVVSRIASYEQYF. The CDR3 DNA reads TGCAGCGTTGTAAGTCGGATAGCGTCCTACGAGCAGTACTTC.

The rearrangement uses TRBV6-6 and TRBJ2-7, with 10 bases aligning to TRBD1. The DNA end is a closer match to TRBJ2-1, so the J assignment may be wrong. Germline assignment: CDR1 MNHNY and CDR2 SVGAGI (reference sequence). This CDR3 comprises 13 residues. The CDR3 protein is CASSPGQGREQFF. CDR3 DNA: TGTGCCAGCAGCCCGGGACAGGGGCGTGAGCAGTTCTTC.

The J gene is TRBJ2-1, the V gene TRBV20-1, with 8 bases lining up with TRBD1. There are 16 residues in the CDR3. Per the germline V gene, CDR1 is DFQATT and CDR2 is SNEGSKA (reference sequence). V shed 1 base and J 9 bases; nucleotides not matched to a gene: 14. The CDR3 reads CSARAEDRVMIGEQFF. CDR3 bases: TGCAGTGCTAGAGCGGAGGACAGGGTAATGATCGGTGAGCAGTTCTTC.

This clonotype is classed as medium-sized (0.01 to 0.1%). The rearrangement uses TRBV20-1 and TRBJ1-1, with TRBD1 as a possible D gene (6 bases). CDR3 length: 13 amino acids. V was shortened by 4 bases and J by 2 bases, with 11 bases between the two germline ends. CDR1 DFQATT and CDR2 SNEGSKA come from the germline V gene (reference sequence). This CDR3 reads CSATRQANTEAFF. DNA for the CDR3: TGCAGTGCTACAAGACAGGCAAACACTGAAGCTTTCTTT.

The chain recombines TRBV20-1 with TRBJ1-2; D not certain. The V and J ends lost 0 bases and 4 bases respectively, with 6 bases between them. Germline V gives CDR1 DFQATT, CDR2 SNEGSKA (reference sequence). The CDR3 is 12 residues long. CDR3 nucleotide sequence: TGCAGTGCTAGAGAGTTCGGCTATGGCTACACCTTC. As protein: CSAREFGYGYTF.

This clonotype has at least ten counts. CDR3 in DNA: TGCGCCAGCAGACTTAGCGGGGGGGGCACAGATACGCAGTATTTT. Its protein product is CASRLSGGGTDTQYF. J is TRBJ2-3 and V is TRBV10-1; TRBD2 agrees at 11 bases. The V gene's germline CDR1 is WNHNN and CDR2 SYGVQD (reference sequence). CDR3 size: 15 residues. With V trimmed by 6 bases and J by 1 base, 3 bases remained unmatched.

This chain connects TRBV2 to TRBJ1-5, with 9 bases lining up with TRBD1. J lost 5 bases, V lost 2 bases, and 4 bases had no gene match. This CDR3 contains 15 residues. Germline V gene data show CDR1 as SNHLY and CDR2 as FYNNEI. The CDR3 DNA follows: TGTGCCAGCAGTGAAACCGGGACAGGGTATCAGCCCCAGCATTTT. This codes for CASSETGTGYQPQHF.

This clonotype was counted at least ten times. The rearrangement joins TRBV4-2 to TRBJ2-3; no reliable D call. V dropped 0 bases and J dropped 2 bases, with 9 bases sitting between them. The CDR3 totals 15 residues. Looked up from germline, CDR1 is LGHNA and CDR2 is YNFKEQ. CDR3 amino acids: CASSQDHIPTDTQYF. The CDR3 DNA is TGTGCCAGCAGCCAAGATCACATACCCACAGATACGCAGTATTTT.

Ten or more counts support this clonotype. V and J are TRBV5-8 and TRBJ2-2; D unclear. CDR1 SGHTS and CDR2 YDEGEE come from the germline V gene. Trimming shortened V by 2 bases and J by 1 base, and 15 bases separated the two germline ends. The CDR3 is 17 residues long. The CDR3 sequence is CASSFLPSSLNTGELFF. CDR3 sequence (DNA): TGTGCCAGCAGCTTTCTCCCGAGTAGTCTGAACACCGGGGAGCTGTTTTTT.

The chain combines TRBV20-1 with TRBJ2-7; 9 nucleotides align to TRBD1. There are 14 residues in the CDR3. The junction had 8 bases not matched to a gene; V was cut back by 5 bases and J by 3 bases. The germline V gene has CDR1 DFQATT and CDR2 SNEGSKA (reference sequence). CDR3 sequence: CSADPGTGIYEQYF. CDR3 in DNA: TGCAGTGCTGACCCCGGGACAGGGATCTACGAGCAGTACTTC.

V is TRBV11-2 and J is TRBJ2-3, with 13 bases lining up with TRBD2. From germline, CDR1 is SGHAT and CDR2 FQNNGV. V lost 5 bases, J lost 2 bases, and 4 bases stayed unmatched. The CDR3 length is 16 residues. The CDR3 DNA sequence: TGTGCCAGCAGCCCCGGGACTAGCGGGAACACAGATACGCAGTATTTT. It encodes CASSPGTSGNTDTQYF.

The chain combines TRBV5-4 with TRBJ2-3; D is possibly TRBD1 (7 bases). CDR1 is SGHNT and CDR2 is YYREEE in the germline V gene (reference sequence). Trimming removed 4 bases from V and 3 bases from J, with 15 bases in between. This CDR3 is 15 amino acids long. The CDR3 bases are TGTGCCAGCAGCACGGACAGGAGGGGGACAGATACGCAGTATTTT. It translates to CASSTDRRGTDTQYF.

The gene calls are TRBV24-1 and TRBJ1-2; D is perhaps TRBD1 (5 bases). Trimming took 1 base from V and 8 from J, leaving 10 bases between them. This CDR3 contains 13 residues. Germline V CDR1 and CDR2: KGHDR, SFDVKD. Here the CDR3 DNA reads TGTGCCACCAGTGATTTCGGGGGTTGGGGCTACACCTTC. Translating gives CATSDFGGWGYTF.

The V and J genes are TRBV5-1 and TRBJ2-1, with 7 positions matching TRBD2. This CDR3 comprises 14 residues. Looked up from germline, CDR1 is SGHRS and CDR2 is YFSETQ. The J segment lost 4 bases and the V segment lost 0 bases, leaving 1 base of the junction unmatched. The CDR3 spells CASSLGGGYNEQFF. CDR3 sequence (DNA): TGCGCCAGCAGCTTGGGCGGGGGTTACAATGAGCAGTTCTTC.

This clonotype was counted only a few times. This chain links TRBV3-1 with TRBJ1-3, with D uncertain. This CDR3 is 15 amino acids long. Trimming stripped 3 bases from V and 0 bases from J, with 9 bases between. CDR1 and CDR2 (germline): LGHDT, YNNKEL (reference sequence). The CDR3 loop is CASSQRAYSGNTIYF. The CDR3 DNA reads TGTGCCAGCAGCCAGCGGGCCTACTCTGGAAACACCATATATTTT. The full variable domain, its missing parts supplied by reference TRBV3-1 and TRBJ1-3, is DTAVSQTPKYLVTQMGNDKSIKCEQNLGHDTMYWYKQDSKKFLKIMFSYNNKELIINETVPNRFSPKSPDKAHLNLHINSLELGDSAVYFCASSQRAYSGNTIYFGEGSWLTVV.

The rearrangement uses TRBV10-3 and TRBJ2-7; TRBD1 agrees at 8 bases. Germline V gene sequence: CDR1 ENHRY, CDR2 SYGVKD. The CDR3 sequence is 15 residues long. J lost 0 bases, V lost 7 bases, and 8 bases had no gene match. The chain's CDR3 is CAINSGTGDSYEQYF. For the CDR3, the DNA is TGTGCCATCAACTCCGGGACAGGCGACTCCTACGAGCAGTACTTC.

A few counts support this clonotype. The rearrangement links TRBV5-1 to TRBJ1-1; the D is unclear. The CDR3 runs 14 residues. V shed 6 bases and J shed 1 base, with 13 bases lying between them. The germline CDR1 and CDR2 sequences are SGHRS and YFSETQ. CDR3 amino acids: CASTQDLTNTEAFF. Written as DNA, the CDR3 is TGCGCCAGCACCCAGGACCTTACGAACACTGAAGCTTTCTTT.

This chain joins TRBV20-1 and TRBJ2-5; tentative D call: TRBD2 (5 bases). This CDR3 contains 10 residues. CDR1 is DFQATT and CDR2 is SNEGSKA in the germline V gene (reference sequence). V was shortened by 3 bases and J by 7 bases, with 6 bases between the two germline ends. The CDR3 DNA is TGCAGTGCTAGGCTAGCGACCCAGTACTTC. This sequence encodes CSARLATQYF.

V gene TRBV5-4 combines with J gene TRBJ1-5; 9 bases line up with TRBD1. The germline V gene has CDR1 SGHNT and CDR2 YYREEE (reference sequence). The CDR3 contains 14 residues. V lost 5 bases to trimming and J lost 5 bases; unmatched junction nucleotides: 5. The CDR3 sequence: CASSSGQGHQPQHF. DNA for the CDR3: TGTGCCAGCAGTTCGGGACAGGGCCATCAGCCCCAGCATTTT.

For this clonotype: A junction boundary mismatches the germline segment, possibly from a read error. This chain uses TRBV5-1 with TRBJ1-3, with 7 bases aligning to TRBD1. The germline V gene encodes CDR1 SGHRS and CDR2 YFSETQ. The CDR3 is 13 amino acids. The CDR3 region has the DNA TGTGCCAGCCAGGGGGACAGCGGAAACGCCATATATTTT. Its protein is CASQGDSGNAIYF.

The V and J genes are TRBV5-1 and TRBJ2-7; D may be TRBD2 (6 bases). This CDR3 comprises 15 residues. Germline-derived CDR1 and CDR2 are SGHRS and YFSETQ. V was shortened by 0 bases and J by 1 base, with 11 bases between the two germline ends. CDR3 protein: CASSLGGASSYEQYF. The CDR3 DNA follows: TGCGCCAGCAGCTTGGGCGGGGCCTCATCCTACGAGCAGTACTTC.

Ten or more counts support this clonotype. In nucleotides, the CDR3 is TGTGCCAGTAGTCAGACTAGTCTCGATGAGCAGTTCTTC. This codes for CASSQTSLDEQFF. J is TRBJ2-1 and V is TRBV19; maybe TRBD2 (6 bases). The CDR3 length is 13 residues. Trimming took off 5 bases at V and 8 bases at J, with 13 bases between the two ends. Germline CDR1 and CDR2: LNHDA and SQIVND (reference sequence).